One and the same sample provided the 29 T cell receptor beta chains below, sequenced in a study of beta chain features in type 1 diabetes. Reverse transcribing all isolated RNA meant expressed TCRB transcripts were sequenced. Libraries were prepared by immunoSEQ multiplex PCR; TCRdb keeps only in-frame clonotypes and omits some of them. This repertoire shows approximately 38,000 clones, 64% found once; its top ten account for roughly 2%. The sample taken for sequencing was Tregs from blood. The receptors were gathered from a woman in her 30s in good health.

J is TRBJ2-7 and V is TRBV19; weak D call: TRBD2 (6 bases). Trimming removed 3 bases at V and 2 bases at J, with 14 bases between. The length of the CDR3 is 15 residues. Germline CDR1 and CDR2: LNHDA and SQIVND (reference sequence). CDR3 coding DNA: TGTGCCAGTAGTATGCGACTAGAGGGGCCCTACGAGCAGTACTTC. This sequence encodes CASSMRLEGPYEQYF.

The rearrangement uses TRBV18 and TRBJ1-5; TRBD1 might be the D (6 bases). Germline-derived CDR1 and CDR2 are KGHSH and LQKENI. Trimming stripped 3 bases from V and 3 bases from J, with 9 bases between. This CDR3 has 14 residues. The CDR3 reads CASSPGGTNQPQHF. The DNA of the CDR3 is TGTGCCAGCTCACCTGGGGGCACCAATCAGCCCCAGCATTTT.

The chain recombines TRBV6-6 with TRBJ1-1; possible D gene TRBD1, 5 bases. Germline CDR1 reads MNHNY; CDR2 reads SVGAGI (reference sequence). With 5 bases removed from V and 2 bases from J, the gap between germline ends came to 12 bases. CDR3 length: 14 amino acids. For the CDR3, the DNA is TGTGCCAGCAGTCATCCCGACAGTAACACTGAAGCTTTCTTT. It translates to CASSHPDSNTEAFF.

This clone occurred a few times. Other nucleotide sequences from this sample produce the same CDR3. The chain uses TRBV28 and TRBJ2-5; TRBD2 matches at 15 bases. J lost 7 bases, V lost 3 bases, and 15 bases had no gene match. This CDR3 is 19 amino acids long. The germline V gene encodes CDR1 MDHEN and CDR2 SYDVKM. Here the CDR3 reads CASSLPHRGLAGGRVTQYF. In nucleotides, the CDR3 is TGTGCCAGCAGTTTGCCTCACAGGGGACTAGCGGGAGGACGCGTGACCCAGTACTTC.

This chain connects TRBV6-8 to TRBJ1-2; D is perhaps TRBD1 (5 bases). The V and J ends lost 8 bases and 1 base respectively, with 17 bases between them. CDR1 is MNHGY, CDR2 SAAAGT, per germline. CDR3 length: 15 amino acids. In DNA form, the CDR3 reads TGTGCCAGCCCTTTGACAGCGATAGATAACTATGGCTACACCTTC. Translation gives CASPLTAIDNYGYTF.

The gene calls are TRBV29-1 and TRBJ2-1; TRBD1 agrees at 7 bases. CDR3 size: 13 residues. V gave up 7 bases and J gave up 7 bases; unmatched junction bases: 10. In germline, CDR1 is SQVTM, CDR2 ANQGSEA. CDR3 protein: CSARDRAGNEQFF. CDR3 nucleotides: TGCAGCGCCCGAGACAGGGCAGGGAATGAGCAGTTCTTC.

For the CDR3, the DNA is TGTGCCAGCAGCCCACCCCTAGCGGTCCCTTACGAGCAGTACTTC. Protein sequence: CASSPPLAVPYEQYF. The gene calls are TRBV7-9 and TRBJ2-7; 7 bases align to TRBD2. Germline values: CDR1 SEHNR, CDR2 FQNEAQ (reference sequence). J gave up 4 bases and V 5 bases, and 11 bases lay outside the gene matches. CDR3 length: 15 residues.

J is TRBJ1-1 and V is TRBV29-1; D perhaps matches TRBD1 (5 bases). This CDR3 spans 13 amino acids. Germline V gives CDR1 SQVTM, CDR2 ANQGSEA. Trimming took 4 bases from V and 1 from J, leaving 10 bases between them. DNA for the CDR3: TGCAGCGTTGTTAGGGGAGGGAACACTGAAGCTTTCTTT. Protein product: CSVVRGGNTEAFF.

The V gene is TRBV6-5, the J gene TRBJ2-5, with 8 bases identical to TRBD2. Germline CDR1 MNHEY, CDR2 SVGAGI. This CDR3 contains 15 residues. Losses at the gene ends were 6 bases for V and 11 bases for J; bases not matched to a gene: 17. The CDR3 DNA reads TGTGCCAGCAGCAACAAGATTGGGACTAGGGGCAAGCAGTACTTC. It specifies CASSNKIGTRGKQYF.

This clone has a handful of counts. The chain is built from TRBV7-2 and TRBJ2-1; a weak D match, TRBD1 (7 bases). The CDR3 contains 14 residues. The V gene's germline CDR1 is SGHTA and CDR2 FQGNSA. Trimming removed 6 bases from V and 12 bases from J, with 21 bases in between. Written as DNA, the CDR3 is TGTGCCAGCAGTCGTAACGCAGGGGGAGGTTGGCAGTTCTTC. The encoded protein is CASSRNAGGGWQFF.

This sequence joins TRBV4-3 and TRBJ2-7; TRBD2 agrees at 9 bases. Germline assignment: CDR1 LGHNA and CDR2 YSLEER. V lost 5 bases and J lost 5; bases outside the gene matches: 10. The CDR3 is made up of 15 amino acids. For the CDR3, the DNA is TGCGCCAGCAGCAAAGGGGCAGCGGGAGGAAACGAGCAGTACTTC. Its translation: CASSKGAAGGNEQYF.

This clone was recorded once. This chain connects TRBV7-3 to TRBJ1-1; possibly TRBD1 for D (6 bases). The germline V and J ends were trimmed by 2 bases and 0 bases, with 19 bases remaining between them. The CDR3 is made up of 18 amino acids. The germline V gene encodes CDR1 SGHTA and CDR2 FQGTGA. The DNA for the CDR3 is TGTGCCAGCAGCTTATTTGGTAGGGGGGGAACCTTGAACACTGAAGCTTTCTTT. Translation: CASSLFGRGGTLNTEAFF.

V usage is TRBV2 and J usage is TRBJ1-1; 7 bases agree with TRBD1. Trimming cost V 6 bases and J 3 bases; bases outside gene matches: 4. CDR3 length equals 13 residues. Germline V gene data show CDR1 as SNHLY and CDR2 as FYNNEI. CDR3 sequence: CASRQGRDTEAFF. CDR3 nucleotide sequence: TGTGCCAGCAGACAGGGGCGGGACACTGAAGCTTTCTTT. Full variable domain (remainder filled in from reference TRBV2 and TRBJ1-1): EPEVTQTPSHQVTQMGQEVILRCVPISNHLYFYWYRQILGQKVEFLVSFYNNEISEKSEIFDDQFSVERPDGSNFTLKIRSTKLEDSAMYFCASRQGRDTEAFFGQGTRLTVV.

The chain recombines TRBV28 with TRBJ1-1; the D is unclear. V lost 6 bases to trimming and J lost 5 bases, with 10 bases between them. This CDR3 is 12 amino acids long. Germline V gene sequence: CDR1 MDHEN, CDR2 SYDVKM. CDR3 nucleotide sequence: TGTGCCAGCAGGCGGGAGTCGACTGAAGCTTTCTTT. Its translation is CASRRESTEAFF.

The chain uses TRBV6-1 and TRBJ2-3; possibly TRBD2 for D (6 bases). The V and J ends lost 10 bases and 2 bases respectively, with 10 bases between them. CDR3 size: 12 residues. Per germline, CDR1 MNHNS and CDR2 SASEGT. The CDR3 region is CANSGITDTQYF. Here the CDR3 DNA reads TGTGCCAATAGCGGAATCACAGATACGCAGTATTTT.

This clone was detected a few times. The chain joins TRBV6-1 to TRBJ1-4; possibly TRBD1 for D (6 bases). Germline V lookup: CDR1 MNHNS, CDR2 SASEGT. This CDR3 spans 12 amino acids. Trimming left V 7 bases short and J 8 bases short, with 11 bases between. Written as DNA, the CDR3 is TGTGCCAGCAACAGGGCGCGGGAAAAACTGTTTTTT. Translation: CASNRAREKLFF.

This clone was picked up one time. The rearrangement uses TRBV11-3 and TRBJ2-1; 9 nucleotides match TRBD1. The CDR3 is 16 amino acids. Germline V gene lookup returns CDR1 SGHNT and CDR2 YENEEA. The V gene end was trimmed by 5 bases and the J gene end by 7 bases; junction bases not matched to a gene: 12. As DNA, the CDR3 is TGTGCCAGCAGCCTAACCCCCGGGACAGGGTGGAATGAGCAGTTCTTC. Its translation: CASSLTPGTGWNEQFF.

CDR3 coding DNA: TGTGCCAGTACCCTTCCCGGCTCCTACAATGAGCAGTTCTTC. Translating it yields CASTLPGSYNEQFF. V is TRBV19 and J is TRBJ2-1; D is unclear. Germline lookup yields CDR1 LNHDA and CDR2 SQIVND (reference sequence). Trimming took 7 bases from V and 0 from J, leaving 10 bases between them. The CDR3 sequence is 14 residues long.

Relative to its sample, this clone is medium-sized. The chain joins TRBV28 to TRBJ2-1; 16 bases agree with TRBD2. The J segment lost 8 bases and the V segment lost 4 bases, leaving 8 bases of the junction unmatched. The CDR3 spans 17 residues. Germline-derived CDR1 and CDR2 are MDHEN and SYDVKM. The CDR3 DNA follows: TGTGCCAGCAGTTCCGGGACTAGCGGGAGGGTCGTCTATGAGCAGTTCTTC. Protein product: CASSSGTSGRVVYEQFF.

This clone was recorded once. The J gene is TRBJ1-5, the V gene TRBV4-3, with 7 bases identical to TRBD1. The J segment lost 6 bases and the V segment lost 0 bases, leaving 5 bases of the junction unmatched. The CDR3 spans 15 residues. CDR1 LGHNA and CDR2 YSLEER come from the germline V gene. The CDR3 nucleotides are TGCGCCAGCAGCCAAGATCCCCAGGGGGGTCAGCCCCAGCATTTT. Its translation is CASSQDPQGGQPQHF.

This clone was seen more than once but under ten times. The chain combines TRBV10-3 with TRBJ2-3; D is perhaps TRBD2 (5 bases). CDR3 length: 15 residues. V shed 2 bases and J shed 1 base, with 10 bases lying between them. Germline CDR1 is ENHRY and CDR2 is SYGVKD. The CDR3 coding sequence is TGTGCCATCAGTGAGGAGTTTAGCGGCACAGATACGCAGTATTTT. Translating it yields CAISEEFSGTDTQYF.

This clone has a single count. This chain joins TRBV29-1 and TRBJ2-7; TRBD2 is a possible D gene (7 bases). Germline V gene sequence: CDR1 SQVTM, CDR2 ANQGSEA. V gave up 6 bases and J gave up 6 bases, with 12 bases separating them. The CDR3 totals 11 residues. CDR3 bases: TGCAGCGTCCAAGGGGGGGGCGAGCAGTACTTC. Amino acid sequence: CSVQGGGEQYF.

This clone was seen just once. The chain recombines TRBV18 with TRBJ2-5, with TRBD2 matching over 11 bases. The length of the CDR3 is 16 residues. Germline CDR1 is KGHSH and CDR2 is LQKENI. V dropped 2 bases and J dropped 1; count of bases not matched to a gene: 3. This CDR3 reads CASSPTSGRLQETQYF. For the CDR3, the DNA is TGTGCCAGCTCACCAACTAGCGGGAGACTCCAAGAGACCCAGTACTTC.

This rearrangement joins TRBV6-5 to TRBJ1-2; D is unclear. With 2 bases removed from V and 0 bases from J, the gap between germline ends came to 10 bases. The germline V gene has CDR1 MNHEY and CDR2 SVGAGI. This CDR3 is built from 15 residues. The CDR3 protein is CASSYTGLANYGYTF. The CDR3 bases are TGTGCCAGCAGTTACACGGGGTTAGCTAACTATGGCTACACCTTC.

The table lists this clone with a few counts. This chain links TRBV7-9 with TRBJ1-5; a weak D match, TRBD1 (6 bases). V was trimmed by 6 bases and J by 4 bases, leaving 13 bases between them. Germline V gene lookup returns CDR1 SEHNR and CDR2 FQNEAQ (reference sequence). This CDR3 contains 14 residues. The CDR3 is CASSPRDNNQPQHF. For the CDR3, the DNA is TGTGCCAGCAGTCCCCGGGACAATAATCAGCCCCAGCATTTT.

This chain uses TRBV4-3 with TRBJ2-3, with TRBD2 matching over 11 bases. With 0 bases clipped from V and 12 bases from J, the junction kept 2 bases outside the gene matches. CDR3 length: 13 residues. Germline CDR1 reads LGHNA; CDR2 reads YSLEER. CDR3 nucleotides: TGCGCCAGCAGCCAAGAACTAGCGGGAGATCAGTATTTT. Protein product: CASSQELAGDQYF.

V and J are TRBV4-1 and TRBJ2-2; TRBD1 agrees at 7 bases. This CDR3 is 14 amino acids long. The V gene end was trimmed by 4 bases and the J gene end by 5 bases; junction bases not matched to a gene: 4. Germline loops: CDR1 MGHRA, CDR2 YSYEKL. DNA for the CDR3: TGCGCCAGCAGCCTCCAACAGGGGACCGGGGAGCTGTTTTTT. Its protein product is CASSLQQGTGELFF.

This clone came up once. The chain links TRBV11-1 to TRBJ2-1; weak D call: TRBD2 (6 bases). The ends were cut back, 1 base at V and 2 bases at J, with 12 bases in the middle. The CDR3 consists of 16 residues. Germline V gene sequence: CDR1 SGHAT, CDR2 FQDESV (reference sequence). CDR3: CASSLGLASAYNEQFF. The DNA of the CDR3 is TGTGCCAGCAGCTTAGGCCTGGCTAGCGCCTACAATGAGCAGTTCTTC.

The sample holds one count of this clone. The chain uses TRBV19 and TRBJ1-1; D gene uncertain. The CDR3 is made up of 12 amino acids. The germline V gene has CDR1 LNHDA and CDR2 SQIVND (reference sequence). V was pared by 3 bases and J by 2 bases, with 4 bases between. CDR3 nucleotides: TGTGCCAGTAGTATTTATAACACTGAAGCTTTCTTT. Its translation: CASSIYNTEAFF.